The 23 T cell receptor beta chains presented below share a single source sample, sequenced in a study of blood T cell repertoires in COVID-19. Only in-frame clones appear in the TCRdb table, and some are missing; sequencing was by immunoSEQ multiplex PCR. The sample consists of around 200,000 clones, 80% to 90% of them appearing once. Input material: PBMCs or T cells enriched from blood (not recorded which). These receptors came from a man between 40 and 49 years old who had recovered from COVID-19.

The rearrangement links TRBV5-5 to TRBJ2-7; 10 positions match TRBD1. The V and J ends lost 3 bases and 6 bases, in that order; junction bases with no gene match: 6. CDR1 and CDR2 (germline): SGHKS, YYEKEE (reference sequence). CDR3 length: 14 amino acids. The CDR3: CASSSTGQGTEQYF. The CDR3 DNA is TGTGCCAGCAGCTCGACGGGACAGGGGACCGAGCAGTACTTC. The full variable domain, with the rest looked up from reference TRBV5-5 and TRBJ2-7, is DAGVTQSPTHLIKTRGQQVTLRCSPISGHKSVSWYQQVLGQGPQFIFQYYEKEERGRGNFPDRFSARQFPNYSSELNVNALLLGDSALYLCASSSTGQGTEQYFGPGTRLTVT.

V gene TRBV6-5 combines with J gene TRBJ2-7; weak D call: TRBD2 (6 bases). The V gene's germline CDR1 is MNHEY and CDR2 SVGAGI. This CDR3 has 15 residues. Trimming took off 1 base at V and 7 bases at J, with 17 bases between the two ends. CDR3 coding DNA: TGTGCCAGCAGTTACTACTCCGGGACTCGGGGGGAGCAGTACTTC. Translating gives CASSYYSGTRGEQYF.

The chain uses TRBV19 and TRBJ1-5, with 8 bases identical to TRBD1. The CDR3 sequence is 15 residues long. Looked up from germline, CDR1 is LNHDA and CDR2 is SQIVND (reference sequence). Germline trimming cut 7 bases from V and 6 bases from J; bases unmatched to any gene: 11. The CDR3 is CASNTRQGISQPQHF. Written as DNA, the CDR3 is TGTGCCAGTAACACCCGACAGGGGATTAGTCAGCCCCAGCATTTT.

This clone was detected only once. This chain joins TRBV7-9 and TRBJ1-2; the match to TRBD1 covers 7 bases. With V trimmed by 3 bases and J by 6 bases, 10 bases remained unmatched. CDR1 and CDR2 from the germline V gene are SEHNR and FQNEAQ (reference sequence). CDR3 size: 15 residues. The CDR3 bases are TGTGCCAGCAGCTTGGGGACAGTTACAGGCGATGGCTACACCTTC. Amino acids: CASSLGTVTGDGYTF.

The V and J genes are TRBV9 and TRBJ2-1; maybe TRBD1 (6 bases). The germline gives CDR1 SGDLS, CDR2 YYNGEE. CDR3 length: 13 amino acids. Trimming took 3 bases from V and 7 from J, leaving 11 bases between them. The CDR3, as DNA: TGTGCCAGCAGCGGATCAGGGGAAAATGAGCAGTTCTTC. Its translation: CASSGSGENEQFF.

The chain is built from TRBV11-2 and TRBJ2-7, with unresolved D. This CDR3 comprises 11 residues. Germline assignment: CDR1 SGHAT and CDR2 FQNNGV. Trimming left V 4 bases short and J 4 bases short, with 5 bases between. The CDR3 DNA reads TGTGCCAGCAGCTACAGTTACGAGCAGTACTTC. Translated, it gives CASSYSYEQYF.

The V gene is TRBV9, the J gene TRBJ2-7; D remains ambiguous. Germline lookup yields CDR1 SGDLS and CDR2 YYNGEE. V dropped 0 bases and J dropped 5 bases, with 9 bases sitting between them. The CDR3 consists of 13 residues. This chain's CDR3 is CASSVAAGDEQYF. The CDR3 DNA sequence: TGTGCCAGCAGCGTAGCGGCAGGCGACGAGCAGTACTTC.

The J gene is TRBJ1-4, the V gene TRBV5-1; D might be TRBD1 (5 bases). The V end was cut by 0 bases, the J end by 7 bases, with 10 bases between. Germline CDR1 and CDR2: SGHRS and YFSETQ. The CDR3 covers 14 residues. The CDR3 DNA follows: TGCGCCAGCAGCTTGGTGACAGCGAGTGAAAAACTGTTTTTT. Translated: CASSLVTASEKLFF. The whole variable domain, filled in from reference TRBV5-1 and TRBJ1-4, reads KAGVTQTPRYLIKTRGQQVTLSCSPISGHRSVSWYQQTPGQGLQFLFEYFSETQRNKGNFPGRFSGRQFSNSRSEMNVSTLELGDSALYLCASSLVTASEKLFFGSGTQLSVL.

This chain links TRBV6-1 with TRBJ1-1; no firm D call. The V gene lost 2 bases and the J gene lost 10 bases, with 8 bases spanning the gap. This CDR3 comprises 11 residues. Germline lookup yields CDR1 MNHNS and CDR2 SASEGT. The CDR3 is CASSELFRAFF. In DNA, the CDR3 is TGTGCCAGCAGTGAACTGTTCAGAGCTTTCTTT.

This chain connects TRBV14 to TRBJ1-1; 9 bases fit TRBD1. The ends lost 4 bases at V and 8 bases at J; junction bases unmatched: 8. The CDR3 runs to 14 residues. Germline lookup yields CDR1 SGHDN and CDR2 FVKESK. Here the CDR3 reads CASSPDRGMLEAFF. In DNA form, the CDR3 reads TGTGCCAGCAGCCCTGACAGGGGGATGTTGGAAGCTTTCTTT.

V is TRBV6-5 and J is TRBJ1-1; D is ambiguous. V lost 7 bases and J lost 0, with 9 bases in between. The CDR3 runs 13 residues. Looked up from germline, CDR1 is MNHEY and CDR2 is SVGAGI. The CDR3 spells CASKREVNTEAFF. CDR3 bases: TGTGCCAGCAAACGGGAGGTGAACACTGAAGCTTTCTTT.

The V and J genes are TRBV19 and TRBJ1-4; TRBD1 agrees at 7 bases. Trimming removed 5 bases from V and 10 bases from J; junction bases left unmatched: 7. Germline loops: CDR1 LNHDA, CDR2 SQIVND (reference sequence). CDR3 length: 13 amino acids. The CDR3 here is CASSEGGARKLFF. CDR3 in DNA: TGTGCCAGTAGTGAAGGGGGCGCCAGAAAACTGTTTTTT. Complete variable domain (other parts from reference TRBV19 and TRBJ1-4): DGGITQSPKYLFRKEGQNVTLSCEQNLNHDAMYWYRQDPGQGLRLIYYSQIVNDFQKGDIAEGYSVSREKKESFPLTVTSAQKNPTAFYLCASSEGGARKLFFGSGTQLSVL.

The rearrangement links TRBV5-1 to TRBJ2-7, with a possible D match to TRBD1 (6 bases). Germline assignment: CDR1 SGHRS and CDR2 YFSETQ. V was shortened by 0 bases and J by 6 bases, with 13 bases between the two germline ends. CDR3 length: 14 amino acids. The CDR3 DNA reads as TGCGCCAGCAGCTTGGCCGGAACAGGGATCGAGCAGTACTTC. Translated: CASSLAGTGIEQYF.

V usage is TRBV7-2 and J usage is TRBJ1-3, with no clear D. The V and J ends lost 5 bases and 4 bases respectively, with 21 bases between them. This CDR3 contains 17 residues. Germline CDR1 and CDR2: SGHTA and FQGNSA. CDR3 sequence reads: CASSPLSTDSAGNTIYF. The CDR3 nucleotides are TGTGCCAGCAGCCCTTTAAGCACCGACTCGGCAGGAAACACCATATATTTT.

CDR3 region: CASSDLAGNTEAFF. Written as DNA, the CDR3 is TGTGCCAGCAGCGATTTGGCAGGGAACACTGAAGCTTTCTTT. This chain links TRBV14 with TRBJ1-1; no firm D call. The CDR3 extends over 14 amino acids. In germline, CDR1 is SGHDN, CDR2 FVKESK. V lost 5 bases to trimming and J lost 1 base, with 11 bases between them.

Note on this clone: An end of the junction does not agree with germline; a read error may underlie this. The chain is built from TRBV7-3 and TRBJ2-5; TRBD2 aligns across 11 bases. This CDR3 region has 20 residues. The germline gives CDR1 SGHTA, CDR2 FQGTGA. The DNA of the CDR3 is TGTGCCAGCAGCTTGTCACCCAGTCCCCTTGGTAGCGGGGGGGAAGAGATCCAGTACTTC. Encoded protein: CASSLSPSPLGSGGEEIQYF.

The chain links TRBV7-2 to TRBJ1-1; no clear D gene. V lost 4 bases, J lost 10 bases, and 13 bases lay in between. This CDR3 spans 12 amino acids. Germline loops: CDR1 SGHTA, CDR2 FQGNSA. CDR3 region: CASSSRVIGAFF. The CDR3 DNA is TGTGCCAGCAGCTCCCGGGTTATTGGAGCTTTCTTT.

The rearrangement links TRBV30 to TRBJ1-4; 10 nucleotides align to TRBD1. V gave up 2 bases and J gave up 6 bases; unmatched junction bases: 9. This CDR3 has 16 residues. Germline assignment: CDR1 GTSNPN and CDR2 SVGIG (reference sequence). Here the CDR3 DNA reads TGTGCCTGGAGTTGGGGGTCCGGGACAGGGGATGAAAAACTGTTTTTT. Translated, it gives CAWSWGSGTGDEKLFF.

This chain's CDR3 is CASSLTGIYEQYF. CDR3 coding DNA: TGTGCCAGCAGCTTGACAGGGATCTACGAGCAGTACTTC. The chain recombines TRBV7-9 with TRBJ2-7; 7 nucleotides line up with TRBD1. With 3 bases clipped from V and 3 bases from J, the junction kept 2 bases outside the gene matches. The CDR3 length is 13 residues. The V gene's germline CDR1 is SEHNR and CDR2 FQNEAQ (reference sequence).

This chain connects TRBV5-4 to TRBJ2-7, with D possibly TRBD2 on 6 matching bases. The germline CDR1 and CDR2 sequences are SGHNT and YYREEE (reference sequence). The CDR3 length is 15 residues. The V and J ends lost 0 bases and 0 bases respectively, with 10 bases between them. The CDR3: CASSLGVSGSYEQYF. CDR3 bases: TGTGCCAGCAGCTTGGGGGTTAGCGGCTCCTACGAGCAGTACTTC.

The rearrangement uses TRBV12-3 or TRBV12-4 and TRBJ2-1, with 8 bases lining up with TRBD2. This CDR3 comprises 13 residues. With V trimmed by 6 bases and J by 12 bases, 10 bases remained unmatched. The chain's CDR3 is CASRSSGGKAQFF. The CDR3 region has the DNA TGTGCCAGCAGGAGTTCGGGAGGGAAAGCGCAGTTCTTC.

The chain recombines TRBV18 with TRBJ1-1, with 8 bases fitting TRBD1. The CDR3 has 14 residues. Germline V gene sequence: CDR1 KGHSH, CDR2 LQKENI. V gave up 5 bases and J gave up 1 base; unmatched junction bases: 3. The CDR3: CASSTGTGNTEAFF. The CDR3, as DNA: TGTGCCAGCTCAACCGGGACAGGGAACACTGAAGCTTTCTTT.

This rearrangement joins TRBV5-6 to TRBJ2-2; D perhaps matches TRBD2 (5 bases). Germline CDR1 SGHDT, CDR2 YYEEEE. The V end lost 0 bases, the J end lost 4 bases, and 13 bases lay between the germline ends. This CDR3 is built from 16 residues. CDR3 in amino acids: CASSLAPSLGTGELFF. For the CDR3, the DNA is TGTGCCAGCAGCTTGGCACCTAGCTTGGGCACCGGGGAGCTGTTTTTT.